The 22 T cell receptor beta chains presented below share a single source sample, sequenced in a study of naive and memory T cell subsets. The beta constant-region primer was an equimolar mix of two oligonucleotides covering TRBC1 and TRBC2. TCRdb recomputed calls from the UMI-ligation and nested PCR reads with MiXCR, one row per CDR3 protein. The sample lists around 90,000 distinct CDR3 sequences; about 6.5% were seen once. Sequencing used central memory CD4+ T cells from blood. The receptors shown here come from a human donor in good health.

This clonotype was recorded at least ten times. The chain couples TRBV12-3 or TRBV12-4 to TRBJ1-4; 7 nucleotides agree with TRBD1. The CDR3 extends over 13 amino acids. Trimming at V came to 5 bases and at J to 7 bases, leaving 4 bases not matched to a gene. The CDR3 nucleotides are TGTGCCAGCAGTCCCGACAGGGTTGAAAAACTGTTTTTT. This codes for CASSPDRVEKLFF.

The V call is TRBV3-1, the J call TRBJ1-6, with TRBD1 matching over 8 bases. Germline V lookup: CDR1 LGHDT, CDR2 YNNKEL (reference sequence). V lost 7 bases to trimming and J lost 7 bases; unmatched junction nucleotides: 9. This CDR3 contains 15 residues. CDR3: CASTSRDRPNSPLHF. DNA of the CDR3: TGTGCCAGCACCTCCCGGGACAGGCCCAATTCACCCCTCCACTTT.

This clonotype occurred a few times. The V gene is TRBV19, the J gene TRBJ2-7; possible D gene TRBD2, 6 bases. This CDR3 region has 15 residues. Germline CDR1 and CDR2: LNHDA and SQIVND (reference sequence). V was shortened by 4 bases and J by 2 bases, with 15 bases between the two germline ends. The CDR3 spells CASSRQPGETYEQYF. The CDR3 DNA reads TGTGCCAGTAGTAGACAACCGGGAGAAACCTACGAGCAGTACTTC.

This clonotype was seen ten or more times. This sequence joins TRBV20-1 and TRBJ1-1; D ambiguous. Between the trimmed V and J ends, which lost 7 bases and 2 bases, there was a span of 14 bases. Germline V CDR1 and CDR2: DFQATT, SNEGSKA (reference sequence). The CDR3 is 13 amino acids. CDR3 nucleotide sequence: TGCAGTGTCGGGTACCTAGGAAACACTGAAGCTTTCTTT. Translating gives CSVGYLGNTEAFF.

This clonotype was seen repeatedly, ten times or more. The chain combines TRBV6-2 or TRBV6-3 with TRBJ2-6; 7 bases align to TRBD1. Germline V lookup: CDR1 MNHEY, CDR2 SVGEGT. The CDR3 runs 20 residues. Losses at the gene ends were 6 bases for V and 3 bases for J; bases not matched to a gene: 20. The CDR3 loop is CASRTQGRGFSSYGANVLTF. The CDR3, as DNA: TGTGCCAGCAGGACCCAGGGCAGGGGGTTTTCTTCGTATGGGGCCAACGTCCTGACTTTC.

J is TRBJ1-4 and V is TRBV14; 10 bases are shared with TRBD1. With V trimmed by 1 base and J by 8 bases, 7 bases remained unmatched. The germline V gene encodes CDR1 SGHDN and CDR2 FVKESK. This CDR3 contains 16 residues. CDR3 nucleotides: TGTGCCAGCAGCCAAGTTTTGGGACAGGGGAACGAAAAACTGTTTTTT. Translated: CASSQVLGQGNEKLFF.

In its sample, this clonotype was seen a few times. The chain has TRBV14 and TRBJ1-2; D possibly corresponds to TRBD1 (6 bases). Germline V gene data show CDR1 as SGHDN and CDR2 as FVKESK. V was clipped by 4 bases and J by 5 bases, with 11 bases between them. This CDR3 is built from 13 residues. CDR3 protein: CASSRGQKYGYTF. CDR3 sequence (DNA): TGTGCCAGCAGCCGCGGACAGAAGTATGGCTACACCTTC.

The DNA for the CDR3 is TGCAGCGTTCCCGGGACAGGGGGTGAGCAGTACTTC. Protein: CSVPGTGGEQYF. V usage is TRBV29-1 and J usage is TRBJ2-7, with TRBD1 identical over 11 bases. J gave up 7 bases and V 5 bases, and 4 bases lay outside the gene matches. Germline CDR1 and CDR2: SQVTM and ANQGSEA. This CDR3 contains 12 residues.

This clonotype was picked up many times. V and J are TRBV18 and TRBJ2-7; D remains unclear. The length of the CDR3 is 13 residues. The V end lost 3 bases, the J end lost 5 bases, and 11 bases lay between the germline ends. The V gene's germline CDR1 is KGHSH and CDR2 LQKENI. In nucleotides, the CDR3 is TGTGCCAGCTCACCTAGTCAGAGGAACGAGCAGTACTTC. Translated, it gives CASSPSQRNEQYF.

The sample holds a few counts of this clonotype. The rearrangement joins TRBV9 to TRBJ2-1, with a tentative D call TRBD2 (5 bases). V gave up 4 bases and J gave up 7 bases, with 12 bases separating them. Germline V CDR1 and CDR2: SGDLS, YYNGEE. The CDR3 contains 13 residues. The CDR3 region has the DNA TGTGCCAGCAGCCCCCCTTCGGGAAATGAGCAGTTCTTC. Its translation: CASSPPSGNEQFF.

This clonotype was picked up many times. The chain links TRBV15 to TRBJ1-5, with 11 nucleotides matching TRBD1. V lost 1 base, J lost 7 bases, and 6 bases stayed unmatched. The CDR3 sequence is 16 residues long. Germline V gene data show CDR1 as LNHNV and CDR2 as YYDKDF (reference sequence). CDR3 nucleotides: TGTGCCACCAGCAGAGGGACCGGGACAGGGGGGCAGCCCCAGCATTTT. Protein sequence: CATSRGTGTGGQPQHF.

This clonotype was seen a few times. This chain uses TRBV28 with TRBJ2-6; a possible D gene is TRBD1 (5 bases). From germline, CDR1 is MDHEN and CDR2 SYDVKM. The CDR3 extends over 14 amino acids. V lost 5 bases and J 11 bases, leaving 16 bases between the germline ends. Here the CDR3 DNA reads TGTGCCAGCAGTATTAGGGGTTTCCTACACGTCCTGACTTTC. The encoded protein is CASSIRGFLHVLTF.

There are many counts of this clonotype. This rearrangement joins TRBV28 to TRBJ1-3, with D possibly being TRBD1 (6 bases). CDR1 is MDHEN and CDR2 is SYDVKM in the germline V gene. The ends were cut back, 6 bases at V and 3 bases at J, with 12 bases in the middle. This CDR3 contains 14 residues. CDR3 protein: CASRPTGLGNTIYF. As DNA, the CDR3 is TGTGCCAGCAGACCAACAGGGCTTGGAAACACCATATATTTT.

This clonotype came up many times. The genes are TRBV7-9 and TRBJ2-7; tentative D call: TRBD2 (5 bases). Germline values: CDR1 SEHNR, CDR2 FQNEAQ (reference sequence). This CDR3 comprises 14 residues. V was shortened by 8 bases and J by 6 bases, with 20 bases between the two germline ends. The CDR3 loop reads CASSSQAVTGEQYF. The DNA for the CDR3 is TGTGCCAGCTCCTCACAAGCGGTAACGGGCGAGCAGTACTTC.

This clonotype was picked up many times. The chain uses TRBV20-1 and TRBJ2-5; D might be TRBD2 (7 bases). V lost 7 bases to trimming and J lost 4 bases, with 16 bases between them. CDR3 length equals 13 residues. The germline V gene has CDR1 DFQATT and CDR2 SNEGSKA (reference sequence). The CDR3 DNA reads TGCAGTGGAGGGGGGGCCAGAAGAGAGACCCAGTACTTC. Encoded protein: CSGGGARRETQYF.

The J gene is TRBJ2-3, the V gene TRBV12-3 or TRBV12-4; D tentatively fits TRBD1 or TRBD2 (5 bases each). Trimming removed 3 bases at V and 3 bases at J, with 7 bases between. The CDR3 has 13 residues. The CDR3 sequence is CASSFWGTDTQYF. The DNA of the CDR3 is TGTGCCAGCAGTTTCTGGGGGACAGATACGCAGTATTTT.

This clonotype has just a few counts. CDR3 bases: TGCGCCAGCAGATCACCCACAGATACGCAGTATTTT. Translating it yields CASRSPTDTQYF. The J gene is TRBJ2-3, the V gene TRBV10-2, with D unclear. This CDR3 contains 12 residues. Germline V CDR1 and CDR2: WSHSY, SAAADI. Trimming shortened V by 6 bases and J by 2 bases, and 6 bases separated the two germline ends.

V gene TRBV7-6 combines with J gene TRBJ2-2; D possibly corresponds to TRBD2 (7 bases). Germline loops: CDR1 SGHVS, CDR2 FNYEAQ. This CDR3 has 15 amino acids. V was shortened by 4 bases and J by 6 bases, with 15 bases between the two germline ends. In DNA form, the CDR3 reads TGTGCCAGCAGCTCCCCGAGGGGGGGACCCGGGGAGCTGTTTTTT. Its protein product is CASSSPRGGPGELFF.

This clonotype was detected a few times. This rearrangement joins TRBV20-1 to TRBJ2-7, with TRBD1 as a possible D gene (6 bases). The V end was cut by 5 bases, the J end by 2 bases, with 22 bases between. Germline V gene data show CDR1 as DFQATT and CDR2 as SNEGSKA (reference sequence). The CDR3 has 16 amino acids. CDR3 nucleotides: TGCAGTGCTCCCCGAACAGGGTATTCGACCACCTACGAGCAGTACTTC. Its translation is CSAPRTGYSTTYEQYF.

The rearrangement joins TRBV30 to TRBJ2-5; possibly TRBD2 for D (5 bases). Trimming pared 5 bases from V and 5 bases from J, leaving 12 bases between. Germline V gene sequence: CDR1 GTSNPN, CDR2 SVGIG (reference sequence). The CDR3 runs to 12 residues. The CDR3 protein is CAWRGRSETQYF. The CDR3 DNA is TGTGCCTGGCGCGGGCGCTCGGAGACCCAGTACTTC.

The table lists this clonotype with many counts. The chain's CDR3 is CSASSSTDTQYF. CDR3 nucleotides: TGCAGTGCTAGTTCGAGCACAGATACGCAGTATTTT. The chain uses TRBV20-1 and TRBJ2-3; D is unresolved. V was trimmed by 3 bases and J by 0 bases, leaving 4 bases between them. The CDR3 length is 12 residues. Germline loops: CDR1 DFQATT, CDR2 SNEGSKA (reference sequence).

Many counts were recorded for this clonotype. V gene TRBV28 combines with J gene TRBJ2-2; TRBD2 matches at 13 bases. Germline loops: CDR1 MDHEN, CDR2 SYDVKM. J lost 4 bases, V lost 7 bases, and 15 bases had no gene match. The CDR3 consists of 19 residues. Written as DNA, the CDR3 is TGTGCCAGCACCGGGGGGGGACTAGCGGGACCCGCGCGCACCGGGGAGCTGTTTTTT. It encodes CASTGGGLAGPARTGELFF.